The next 27 T cell receptor beta chains were all read from a single sample in a study of radiotherapy plus CTLA-4 blockade in lung cancer. Sequencing was performed with immunoSEQ multiplex PCR; in TCRdb, only in-frame clones are kept and a portion is missing. The top ten hold 2.4% of the sample, which has nearly 110,000 clones, approximately 87% seen once. The source material was peripheral blood, sampled from a patient treated with radiotherapy plus ipilimumab. The source of these receptors is a human donor with non-small cell lung cancer that progressed on radiotherapy plus ipilimumab. Some clones in this sample may be carry-over from other donors' samples.

This chain joins TRBV7-6 and TRBJ2-3; the match to TRBD1 covers 7 bases. V shed 5 bases and J 0 bases; nucleotides not matched to a gene: 2. CDR1 and CDR2 (germline): SGHVS, FNYEAQ. The CDR3 contains 14 residues. CDR3 protein: CASSQTGSTDTQYF. Written as DNA, the CDR3 is TGTGCCAGCAGCCAGACAGGGAGCACAGATACGCAGTATTTT.

The genes are TRBV5-6 and TRBJ2-7, with 8 bases that match TRBD2. With 5 bases clipped from V and 2 bases from J, the junction kept 12 bases outside the gene matches. CDR1 is SGHDT and CDR2 is YYEEEE in the germline V gene. This CDR3 contains 16 residues. CDR3 in DNA: TGTGCCAGCAGTCCTCGGGGTAGCGGGGTTACCTACGAGCAGTACTTC. Amino acids: CASSPRGSGVTYEQYF.

The rearrangement joins TRBV27 to TRBJ2-5; D gene ambiguous. The germline V gene has CDR1 MNHEY and CDR2 SMNVEV (reference sequence). CDR3 length equals 13 residues. Trimming took 4 bases from V and 0 from J, leaving 6 bases between them. CDR3 sequence: CASSSLYQETQYF. The DNA of the CDR3 is TGTGCCAGCAGTTCCCTGTACCAAGAGACCCAGTACTTC.

This clone was detected only once. The chain employs TRBV4-1 and TRBJ1-4; a possible D gene is TRBD1 (5 bases). CDR1 is MGHRA, CDR2 YSYEKL, per germline. Trimming removed 1 base at V and 0 bases at J, with 6 bases between. This CDR3 is 15 amino acids long. As DNA, the CDR3 is TGCGCCAGCAGCCAAGGGGGCACAACTAATGAAAAACTGTTTTTT. Translation: CASSQGGTTNEKLFF.

This chain links TRBV9 with TRBJ2-3, with TRBD1 identical over 9 bases. The CDR3 consists of 14 residues. Losses at the gene ends were 5 bases for V and 5 bases for J; bases not matched to a gene: 6. Germline CDR1 reads SGDLS; CDR2 reads YYNGEE. The CDR3 loop is CASRHRQGVDTQYF. CDR3 bases: TGTGCCAGCAGACACAGACAGGGGGTAGATACGCAGTATTTT.

In the case of this clone: The same CDR3 is also encoded by other DNA sequences in this sample. V is TRBV18 and J is TRBJ1-1; no firm D call. Germline CDR1 reads KGHSH; CDR2 reads LQKENI. The V and J ends lost 2 bases and 0 bases respectively, with 4 bases between them. The CDR3 length is 13 residues. As DNA, the CDR3 is TGTGCCAGCTCACCAGACATGAACACTGAAGCTTTCTTT. It encodes CASSPDMNTEAFF.

Details on this clone: Other DNA sequences in this sample translate to the same CDR3. The J gene is TRBJ2-3, the V gene TRBV18; D gene unclear. The CDR3 covers 11 residues. The germline gives CDR1 KGHSH, CDR2 LQKENI. Trimming pared 3 bases from V and 5 bases from J, leaving 3 bases between. CDR3 in amino acids: CASSPGDTQYF. The CDR3 DNA follows: TGTGCCAGCTCACCGGGAGATACGCAGTATTTT.

The J gene is TRBJ2-5, the V gene TRBV5-5, with 9 bases fitting TRBD1. Losses at the gene ends were 4 bases for V and 2 bases for J; bases not matched to a gene: 6. CDR1 and CDR2 from the germline V gene are SGHKS and YYEKEE (reference sequence). This CDR3 contains 15 residues. The CDR3, as DNA: TGTGCCAGCAGCAACTCGGGACAGGGACAAGAGACCCAGTACTTC. Its protein product is CASSNSGQGQETQYF. Full variable domain (missing parts from reference TRBV5-5 and TRBJ2-5): DAGVTQSPTHLIKTRGQQVTLRCSPISGHKSVSWYQQVLGQGPQFIFQYYEKEERGRGNFPDRFSARQFPNYSSELNVNALLLGDSALYLCASSNSGQGQETQYFGPGTRLLVL.

For the CDR3, the DNA is TGTGCCAGCAGCTTAGCGACTAGCGGGGGATTAGATACGCAGTATTTT. It translates to CASSLATSGGLDTQYF. The chain carries TRBV7-2 and TRBJ2-3; 12 nucleotides agree with TRBD2. V was clipped by 0 bases and J by 5 bases; unmatched bases: 3. This CDR3 has 16 residues. Germline lookup yields CDR1 SGHTA and CDR2 FQGNSA. The whole variable domain, remainder taken from reference TRBV7-2 and TRBJ2-3, is GAGVSQSPSNKVTEKGKDVELRCDPISGHTALYWYRQSLGQGLEFLIYFQGNSAPDKSGLPSDRFSAERTGGSVSTLTIQRTQQEDSAVYLCASSLATSGGLDTQYFGPGTRLTVL.

J is TRBJ1-4 and V is TRBV15; D is uncertain. The V and J ends lost 0 bases and 0 bases respectively, with 8 bases between them. The length of the CDR3 is 16 residues. The germline V gene has CDR1 LNHNV and CDR2 YYDKDF (reference sequence). CDR3 amino acids: CATSRDYIATNEKLFF. DNA of the CDR3: TGTGCCACCAGCAGAGATTATATAGCAACTAATGAAAAACTGTTTTTT.

The chain carries TRBV5-6 and TRBJ2-1; TRBD2 matches 12 bases. Germline V CDR1 and CDR2: SGHDT, YYEEEE. The V segment lost 4 bases and the J segment 9 bases; nucleotides outside the gene matches: 11. The CDR3 extends over 16 amino acids. The CDR3 DNA follows: TGTGCCAGCAGCCCGGAGACTAGCGGGGGTCCGGGTGAGCAGTTCTTC. Protein: CASSPETSGGPGEQFF.

This clone was picked up one time. V usage is TRBV6-5 and J usage is TRBJ1-2, with D uncertain. The CDR3 covers 13 residues. Trimming removed 6 bases at V and 4 bases at J, with 12 bases between. CDR1 MNHEY and CDR2 SVGAGI come from the germline V gene. CDR3 nucleotides: TGTGCCAGCAGCCGGGATCCCTTCTATGGCTACACCTTC. Protein: CASSRDPFYGYTF.

The rearrangement uses TRBV5-1 and TRBJ2-2, with D possibly called TRBD1 or TRBD2 (5 bases each). The CDR3 has 15 amino acids. Germline-derived CDR1 and CDR2 are SGHRS and YFSETQ. V was pared by 3 bases and J by 6 bases, with 15 bases between. The CDR3 DNA reads as TGCGCCAGCAGCTCACGGACGGTGGGGGCCGGGGAGCTGTTTTTT. Its translation: CASSSRTVGAGELFF.

This clone was recorded once. The chain carries TRBV5-1 and TRBJ1-6; no firm D call. The V end was cut by 2 bases, the J end by 8 bases, with 11 bases between. The germline V gene encodes CDR1 SGHRS and CDR2 YFSETQ. The CDR3 consists of 14 residues. Here the CDR3 reads CASSFDVRDSPLHF. CDR3 bases: TGCGCCAGCAGCTTTGACGTCCGGGATTCACCCCTCCACTTT.

The chain joins TRBV6-6 to TRBJ2-7, with D maybe TRBD1 (6 bases). The ends were cut back, 4 bases at V and 2 bases at J, with 15 bases in the middle. CDR1 and CDR2 from the germline V gene are MNHNY and SVGAGI (reference sequence). The CDR3 length is 15 residues. The CDR3 sequence is CASSLGAPGTYEQYF. The CDR3 bases are TGTGCCAGCAGTTTGGGGGCCCCGGGGACCTACGAGCAGTACTTC.

The gene calls are TRBV15 and TRBJ2-7, with 11 nucleotides matching TRBD1. Trimming at V came to 0 bases and at J to 2 bases, leaving 12 bases not matched to a gene. There are 19 residues in the CDR3. Germline loops: CDR1 LNHNV, CDR2 YYDKDF (reference sequence). This CDR3 reads CATSRDSWTGGLIAYEQYF. The CDR3 nucleotides read TGTGCCACCAGCAGAGATTCTTGGACAGGGGGCCTAATCGCCTACGAGCAGTACTTC.

V usage is TRBV18 and J usage is TRBJ2-3; D remains ambiguous. Germline CDR1 is KGHSH and CDR2 is LQKENI. The V gene lost 1 base and the J gene lost 1 base, with 6 bases spanning the gap. The CDR3 runs to 14 residues. This CDR3 is CASSPQPGTDTQYF. In DNA form, the CDR3 reads TGTGCCAGCTCACCACAACCGGGCACAGATACGCAGTATTTT.

This rearrangement joins TRBV11-2 to TRBJ2-2, with D unresolved. The CDR3 is made up of 16 amino acids. Germline CDR1 reads SGHAT; CDR2 reads FQNNGV. Between the trimmed V and J ends, which lost 3 bases and 3 bases, there was a span of 14 bases. In DNA, the CDR3 is TGTGCCAGCAGCTTTCTCCTTATTGGGTACACCGGGGAGCTGTTTTTT. It yields the protein CASSFLLIGYTGELFF.

The chain couples TRBV4-2 to TRBJ1-2, with unresolved D. Trimming took off 1 base at V and 0 bases at J, with 9 bases between the two ends. CDR1 and CDR2 from the germline V gene are LGHNA and YNFKEQ. The CDR3 consists of 15 residues. The chain's CDR3 is CASSQGLTSNYGYTF. The CDR3, as DNA: TGTGCCAGCAGCCAAGGACTTACGTCTAACTATGGCTACACCTTC.

This chain uses TRBV4-3 with TRBJ2-5; no reliable D call. The CDR3 covers 12 residues. V lost 0 bases and J 9 bases, leaving 8 bases between the germline ends. Germline CDR1 and CDR2: LGHNA and YSLEER. DNA of the CDR3: TGCGCCAGCAGCCAAGAATCTGGGGCCCAGTACTTC. The encoded protein is CASSQESGAQYF.

The V call is TRBV5-1, the J call TRBJ2-2, with D unclear. The CDR3 spans 17 residues. V gave up 0 bases and J gave up 3 bases, with 15 bases separating them. Per the germline V gene, CDR1 is SGHRS and CDR2 is YFSETQ. CDR3 sequence (DNA): TGCGCCAGCAGCTTGGTTGGCACGAATTGGGACACCGGGGAGCTGTTTTTT. It encodes CASSLVGTNWDTGELFF.

This chain uses TRBV5-1 with TRBJ1-4; D unresolved. Trimming took 5 bases from V and 0 from J, leaving 14 bases between them. The CDR3 is 16 residues long. CDR1 and CDR2 (germline): SGHRS, YFSETQ. CDR3 coding DNA: TGCGCCAGCAGTCCCATTACAGCTACAACTAATGAAAAACTGTTTTTT. Its protein product is CASSPITATTNEKLFF.

This clone was counted only a few times. The rearrangement uses TRBV9 and TRBJ1-4; TRBD1 matches 8 bases. J lost 8 bases, V lost 1 base, and 7 bases had no gene match. Germline-derived CDR1 and CDR2 are SGDLS and YYNGEE. This CDR3 contains 15 residues. Here the CDR3 reads CASSVSTGVFEKLFF. CDR3 DNA sequence: TGTGCCAGCAGCGTATCGACAGGGGTCTTCGAAAAACTGTTTTTT.

The chain combines TRBV5-1 with TRBJ1-4; D perhaps matches TRBD1 (6 bases). The V gene lost 3 bases and the J gene lost 6 bases, with 18 bases spanning the gap. CDR1 and CDR2 from the germline V gene are SGHRS and YFSETQ. The CDR3 spans 16 residues. As DNA, the CDR3 is TGCGCCAGCAGCTCCGGACAGCGGGCGCAATATGAAAAACTGTTTTTT. Protein sequence: CASSSGQRAQYEKLFF. Together with reference TRBV5-1 and TRBJ1-4, the CDR3 gives the full variable domain: KAGVTQTPRYLIKTRGQQVTLSCSPISGHRSVSWYQQTPGQGLQFLFEYFSETQRNKGNFPGRFSGRQFSNSRSEMNVSTLELGDSALYLCASSSGQRAQYEKLFFGSGTQLSVL.

This clone was recorded once. Other DNA sequences of this sample code for an identical CDR3. The chain employs TRBV9 and TRBJ2-2; a possible D gene is TRBD2 (6 bases). Trimming pared 0 bases from V and 2 bases from J, leaving 8 bases between. Per the germline V gene, CDR1 is SGDLS and CDR2 is YYNGEE. The CDR3 extends over 15 amino acids. The CDR3 reads CASSVVGTNTGELFF. The DNA of the CDR3 is TGTGCCAGCAGCGTAGTCGGGACTAACACCGGGGAGCTGTTTTTT.

A word on this clone: Other DNA sequences in this specimen translate into the identical CDR3. V usage is TRBV4-3 and J usage is TRBJ1-1, with D unresolved. V lost 0 bases, J lost 5 bases, and 13 bases lay in between. Per the germline V gene, CDR1 is LGHNA and CDR2 is YSLEER. The CDR3 consists of 15 residues. The CDR3 reads CASSQDEGLGTEAFF. In DNA, the CDR3 is TGCGCCAGCAGCCAAGACGAGGGTTTAGGGACTGAAGCTTTCTTT.

The V and J genes are TRBV13 and TRBJ1-5; 8 positions agree with TRBD1. Per germline, CDR1 PRHDT and CDR2 FYEKMQ (reference sequence). Trimming cost V 4 bases and J 5 bases; bases outside gene matches: 4. The CDR3 loop spans 14 amino acids. The CDR3 protein is CASSSGQGYQPQHF. CDR3 nucleotides: TGTGCCAGCAGCTCCGGACAGGGCTATCAGCCCCAGCATTTT.